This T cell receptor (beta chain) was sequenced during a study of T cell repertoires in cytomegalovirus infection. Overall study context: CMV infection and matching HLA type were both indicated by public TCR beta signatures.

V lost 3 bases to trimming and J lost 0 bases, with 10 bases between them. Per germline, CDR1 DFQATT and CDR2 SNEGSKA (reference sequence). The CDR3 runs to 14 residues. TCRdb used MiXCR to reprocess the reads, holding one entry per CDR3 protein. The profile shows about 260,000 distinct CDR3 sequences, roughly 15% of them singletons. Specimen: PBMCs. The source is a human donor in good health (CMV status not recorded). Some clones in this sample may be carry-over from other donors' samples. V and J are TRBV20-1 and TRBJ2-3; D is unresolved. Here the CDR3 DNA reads TGCAGTGCTAGCGTAAAGTTTAGCACAGATACGCAGTATTTT. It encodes CSASVKFSTDTQYF.